This T cell receptor (beta chain) was sequenced during a study of blood T cells in healthy people across ages. Germline V gives CDR1 LNHNV, CDR2 YYDKDF (reference sequence). V was shortened by 5 bases and J by 8 bases, with 22 bases between the two germline ends. The CDR3 sequence is 16 residues long. A second PCR of roughly 7 to 11 cycles used a sample-barcoded 5' primer and a J-beta primer mix. TCRdb passed the 5' RACE reads through MiXCR, listing each CDR3 protein once. In the table there are over 750,000 distinct CDR3 sequences, roughly 25% of which are singletons. These data were also filed under a second study, of T cells of mothers and their children. Turning to that study: Over 9.5 million TCR beta CDR3 reads were obtained from each mother, and a few million from each child.

Sequences were obtained from blood. The V gene is TRBV15, the J gene TRBJ2-4, with a possible D match to TRBD1 (6 bases). The receptor comes from a boy aged 5-17 years in good health. CDR3 sequence reads: CATSDGTGSSVDIQYF. The CDR3 bases are TGTGCCACCAGCGACGGAACAGGGTCGTCTGTAGACATTCAGTACTTC.